These 10 T cell receptor beta chains originate from one sample sequenced in a study of CD8 T cells in ankylosing spondylitis. MiXCR was run by TCRdb on the 5' RACE reads, yielding one entry per CDR3 protein. The sample lists about 240,000 distinct CDR3 sequences; approximately 9% were seen once. Sequenced material: blood, either unsorted or a sorted T cell fraction (not recorded which). These receptors all come from a male donor with ankylosing spondylitis or in good health (not recorded which).

This clonotype was seen only a few times. The chain recombines TRBV18 with TRBJ2-1; D not certain. Trimming took 0 bases from V and 5 from J, leaving 14 bases between them. Germline CDR1 KGHSH, CDR2 LQKENI. This CDR3 has 16 residues. CDR3 residues: CASSPPMVSPDNEQFF. The CDR3, as DNA: TGTGCCAGCTCACCACCGATGGTTAGCCCCGACAATGAGCAGTTCTTC.

This clonotype was counted ten times or more. This sequence joins TRBV5-6 and TRBJ2-5, with D possibly called TRBD1 or TRBD2 (5 bases each). This CDR3 spans 15 amino acids. The V end was cut by 1 base, the J end by 5 bases, with 15 bases between. Germline-derived CDR1 and CDR2 are SGHDT and YYEEEE. CDR3 coding DNA: TGTGCCAGCAGCTTGTTAGGGACGAGCTGGGAGACCCAGTACTTC. It yields the protein CASSLLGTSWETQYF.

V is TRBV11-2 and J is TRBJ2-5; 8 nucleotides agree with TRBD2. CDR1 and CDR2 (germline): SGHAT, FQNNGV. The CDR3 covers 18 residues. The V gene end was trimmed by 3 bases and the J gene end by 4 bases; junction bases not matched to a gene: 16. The CDR3 here is CASSFVGGEILGRETQYF. The CDR3 DNA reads as TGTGCCAGCAGCTTTGTCGGGGGGGAAATCCTGGGTCGAGAGACCCAGTACTTC.

The J gene is TRBJ2-1, the V gene TRBV7-2; weak D call: TRBD1 (5 bases). Germline V gene sequence: CDR1 SGHTA, CDR2 FQGNSA. V lost 4 bases and J 6 bases, leaving 10 bases between the germline ends. This CDR3 is built from 13 residues. CDR3 DNA sequence: TGTGCCAGCAGCTCGACAGCCTCCAATGAGCAGTTCTTC. Protein: CASSSTASNEQFF.

This clonotype was seen repeatedly, ten times or more. CDR3 nucleotide sequence: TGCGCCAGCAGCCAAACACATAATCAGCCCCAGCATTTT. It yields the protein CASSQTHNQPQHF. The rearrangement uses TRBV4-1 and TRBJ1-5; D is uncertain. The CDR3 covers 13 residues. The germline gives CDR1 MGHRA, CDR2 YSYEKL. The ends were cut back, 2 bases at V and 4 bases at J, with 6 bases in the middle.

This clonotype was counted between two and nine times. The rearrangement joins TRBV4-3 to TRBJ2-7; maybe TRBD1 (5 bases). The V end was cut by 4 bases, the J end by 2 bases, with 12 bases between. Looked up from germline, CDR1 is LGHNA and CDR2 is YSLEER. CDR3 length: 14 residues. CDR3 nucleotides: TGCGCCAGCAGCCGAGACAGAGTCCCCTACGAGCAGTACTTC. It translates to CASSRDRVPYEQYF.

At least ten counts were recorded for this clonotype. This chain connects TRBV5-6 to TRBJ2-1, with a tentative D call TRBD1 (6 bases). This CDR3 has 15 amino acids. V was clipped by 7 bases and J by 6 bases, with 20 bases between them. Germline V CDR1 and CDR2: SGHDT, YYEEEE. The CDR3 DNA reads as TGTGCCAGCGGCGAACTAAACAGGGTAGGCAATGAGCAGTTCTTC. The encoded protein is CASGELNRVGNEQFF.

This rearrangement joins TRBV7-2 to TRBJ2-4; D possibly corresponds to TRBD1 (5 bases). The CDR3 runs 14 residues. Trimming took 3 bases from V and 6 from J, leaving 12 bases between them. The V gene's germline CDR1 is SGHTA and CDR2 FQGNSA. DNA for the CDR3: TGTGCCAGCAGCTTTGGCCTTAGGGGAAACATTCAGTACTTC. Translated: CASSFGLRGNIQYF.

This clonotype was picked up many times. V usage is TRBV5-1 and J usage is TRBJ2-5, with a weak D call TRBD2 (5 bases). The CDR3 is 13 amino acids. Germline CDR1 SGHRS, CDR2 YFSETQ. The germline V and J ends were trimmed by 6 bases and 4 bases, with 13 bases remaining between them. CDR3 sequence reads: CASMVYEGETQYF. The CDR3 nucleotides read TGCGCCAGCATGGTCTACGAGGGAGAGACCCAGTACTTC.

Ten or more counts support this clonotype. V gene TRBV27 combines with J gene TRBJ2-5, with TRBD1 identical over 7 bases. Germline-derived CDR1 and CDR2 are MNHEY and SMNVEV (reference sequence). This CDR3 spans 14 amino acids. Unmatched junction bases numbered 8, after V lost 6 bases and J lost 4 bases. The CDR3 is CASSNYRGRETQYF. For the CDR3, the DNA is TGTGCCAGCAGCAATTACAGGGGAAGAGAGACCCAGTACTTC.